This is a list of T cell receptor beta chains from one sample in a study of T cell responses to AZD1222 COVID-19 vaccine. This table comes from immunoSEQ multiplex PCR, and its TCRdb copy is limited to in-frame clones, with some not included. This sample yields about 150,000 clones, of which roughly 92% are seen a single time; roughly 3.7% belongs to the top ten. Sequences were derived from peripheral blood, sampled on day 0 of AZD1222 vaccination. These receptor sequences come from an adult in good health. The CDR3 runs from the conserved cysteine through the conserved F or W. D genes are given only for firm matches.

D: .
V: TRBV28
J: TRBJ2-2
CDR3: CASKRGSGELFF
DNA: TGTGCCAGCAAAAGGGGGTCCGGGGAGCTGTTTTTT

D: .
V: TRBV6-5
J: TRBJ1-1
CDR3: CASSYLRGSNTEAFF
DNA: TGTGCCAGCAGTTATTTAAGGGGCTCTAACACTGAAGCTTTCTTT

D: TRBD2
V: TRBV10-3
J: TRBJ2-3
CDR3: CAISEPKGVAGGSDTQYF
DNA: TGTGCCATCAGTGAGCCAAAGGGGGTAGCGGGAGGCTCAGATACGCAGTATTTT

D: .
V: TRBV7-3
J: TRBJ2-5
CDR3: CASSQLAGRWETQYF
DNA: TGTGCCAGCAGCCAGTTAGCTGGGAGGTGGGAGACCCAGTACTTC

D: .
V: TRBV9
J: TRBJ2-2
CDR3: CASSVPGPGELFF
DNA: TGTGCCAGCAGCGTACCGGGACCCGGGGAGCTGTTTTTT

D: .
V: TRBV13
J: TRBJ2-5
CDR3: CASSLAVQETQYF
DNA: TGTGCCAGCAGCTTAGCAGTCCAAGAGACCCAGTACTTC

D: TRBD2
V: TRBV27
J: TRBJ2-7
CDR3: CASGYLAGGTYEQYF
DNA: TGTGCCAGCGGATACCTAGCGGGAGGGACCTACGAGCAGTACTTC

D: TRBD2
V: TRBV2
J: TRBJ2-3
CDR3: CASSREGNDYADTQYF
DNA: TGTGCCAGCAGTCGGGAGGGGAACGATTACGCAGATACGCAGTATTTT

D: TRBD1
V: TRBV7-3
J: TRBJ2-7
CDR3: CASSSGTAEEEQYF
DNA: TGTGCCAGCAGCTCCGGGACAGCCGAAGAGGAGCAGTACTTC

D: .
V: TRBV14
J: TRBJ1-1
CDR3: CASSQVLGRVTEAFF
DNA: TGTGCCAGCAGCCAAGTGCTGGGGAGGGTCACTGAAGCTTTCTTT

D: .
V: TRBV5-1
J: TRBJ2-3
CDR3: CASSLGQGGADTQYF
DNA: TGCGCCAGCAGCTTGGGCCAGGGGGGAGCAGATACGCAGTATTTT

D: .
V: TRBV3-1/TRBV3-2
J: TRBJ2-7
CDR3: CASSQLRASYEQYF
DNA: TGTGCCAGCAGCCAACTCCGAGCCTCCTACGAGCAGTACTTC

D: .
V: TRBV14
J: TRBJ1-6
CDR3: CASSPRTATSPLHF
DNA: TGTGCCAGCAGCCCCCGGACCGCGACCTCACCCCTCCACTTT

D: .
V: TRBV28
J: TRBJ2-7
CDR3: CASRRDSYEQYF
DNA: TGTGCCAGCCGGAGGGACTCCTACGAGCAGTACTTC